This passage covers 20 T cell receptor beta chains from one sample sequenced in a study of shared clonotypes between healthy human individuals. Method: immunoSEQ multiplex PCR; TCRdb's copy keeps in-frame clones and lacks some. The data hold around 580,000 clones, with 95% to 98% observed a single time. Naive CD8 cells lacked CD45RO, underwent positive selection for CCR7 and left out terminally differentiated effector memory CD45RA+ cells. Input material: naive CD8+ T cells sorted from blood. These receptors all come from a man aged 25-45 years in good health.

This chain uses TRBV5-6 with TRBJ1-2, with 12 nucleotides matching TRBD1. CDR1 and CDR2 (germline): SGHDT, YYEEEE. V shed 4 bases and J 3 bases; nucleotides not matched to a gene: 16. This CDR3 has 19 amino acids. The CDR3 DNA sequence: TGTGCCAGCAGCCGAAATATCCGGGACAGGGGGCTGAGGGACTATGGCTACACCTTC. The encoded protein is CASSRNIRDRGLRDYGYTF.

J is TRBJ2-2 and V is TRBV20-1, with D perhaps matching TRBD1 or TRBD2 (5 bases each). V lost 2 bases to trimming and J lost 9 bases, with 7 bases between them. The CDR3 totals 11 residues. CDR1 is DFQATT and CDR2 is SNEGSKA in the germline V gene (reference sequence). The CDR3 spells CSARRGRELFF. The CDR3 DNA sequence: TGCAGTGCTAGAAGGGGACGGGAGCTGTTTTTT.

To note about this clone: The sample contains more than one DNA sequence encoding this CDR3. The chain combines TRBV5-1 with TRBJ2-3; TRBD2 matches 9 bases. V dropped 0 bases and J dropped 1; count of bases not matched to a gene: 3. The CDR3 contains 16 residues. Germline lookup yields CDR1 SGHRS and CDR2 YFSETQ. CDR3 sequence reads: CASSLVVAGGTDTQYF. The CDR3 bases are TGCGCCAGCAGCTTGGTAGTAGCGGGAGGCACAGATACGCAGTATTTT.

V usage is TRBV5-1 and J usage is TRBJ2-7; 10 nucleotides match TRBD2. The CDR3 runs 16 residues. J gave up 3 bases and V 2 bases, and 8 bases lay outside the gene matches. CDR1 and CDR2 from the germline V gene are SGHRS and YFSETQ. The CDR3 spells CASSLSPWTSGYEQYF. The CDR3, as DNA: TGCGCCAGCAGCTTATCCCCATGGACTAGCGGCTACGAGCAGTACTTC.

CDR3 loop: CASSEGRAGSNQPQHF. The CDR3 nucleotides read TGTGCCAGCAGTGAAGGGAGGGCAGGCAGCAATCAGCCCCAGCATTTT. The V call is TRBV2, the J call TRBJ1-5; no reliable D call. Trimming removed 1 base at V and 1 base at J, with 11 bases between. There are 16 residues in the CDR3. Germline V gene data show CDR1 as SNHLY and CDR2 as FYNNEI.

Turning to this clone: Distinct nucleotide sequences in the sample also encode this CDR3. The rearrangement uses TRBV11-2 and TRBJ2-7; no firm D call. Trimming left V 1 base short and J 0 bases short, with 4 bases between. CDR1 and CDR2 from the germline V gene are SGHAT and FQNNGV. The CDR3 covers 13 residues. The chain's CDR3 is CASSLAGSYEQYF. The CDR3 region has the DNA TGTGCCAGCAGCTTAGCCGGCTCCTACGAGCAGTACTTC. The full variable domain, in which reference TRBV11-2 and TRBJ2-7 provide the parts outside the CDR3, is EAGVAQSPRYKIIEKRQSVAFWCNPISGHATLYWYQQILGQGPKLLIQFQNNGVVDDSQLPKDRFSAERLKGVDSTLKIQPAKLEDSAVYLCASSLAGSYEQYFGPGTRLTVT.

The genes are TRBV7-2 and TRBJ2-3; 7 bases match TRBD2. V lost 4 bases, J lost 0 bases, and 10 bases stayed unmatched. The CDR3 is 17 amino acids. The V gene's germline CDR1 is SGHTA and CDR2 FQGNSA. The CDR3 is CASSSTSVSFSTDTQYF. The CDR3 DNA reads TGTGCCAGCAGCTCCACTAGCGTGTCCTTCAGCACAGATACGCAGTATTTT.

The genes are TRBV5-4 and TRBJ2-7; 7 bases fit TRBD2. V trimming: 4 bases; J trimming: 2 bases; junction bases outside the gene matches: 3. CDR1 SGHNT and CDR2 YYREEE come from the germline V gene (reference sequence). CDR3 length: 13 residues. The CDR3 DNA sequence: TGTGCCAGCAGCAGCGGGACGGCCTACGAGCAGTACTTC. This translates into CASSSGTAYEQYF. The whole variable domain, remainder taken from reference TRBV5-4 and TRBJ2-7, is ETGVTQSPTHLIKTRGQQVTLRCSSQSGHNTVSWYQQALGQGPQFIFQYYREEENGRGNFPPRFSGLQFPNYSSELNVNALELDDSALYLCASSSGTAYEQYFGPGTRLTVT.

V is TRBV5-4 and J is TRBJ2-3, with 7 positions matching TRBD2. CDR3 length: 12 residues. V was pared by 7 bases and J by 3 bases, with 2 bases of the junction left unmatched. Germline V CDR1 and CDR2: SGHNT, YYREEE (reference sequence). The CDR3 DNA sequence: TGTGCCAGCGGACTAGAAACAGATACGCAGTATTTT. Protein: CASGLETDTQYF.

The chain combines TRBV28 with TRBJ2-7, with D possibly being TRBD1 or TRBD2 (5 bases each). V lost 5 bases to trimming and J lost 5 bases, with 19 bases between them. This CDR3 is 15 amino acids long. Looked up from germline, CDR1 is MDHEN and CDR2 is SYDVKM. The CDR3 DNA reads TGTGCCAGCAGTCCCTATCTAGGGACCTTCCACGAGCAGTACTTC. Its protein product is CASSPYLGTFHEQYF.

The J gene is TRBJ1-5, the V gene TRBV29-1; perhaps TRBD1 as D (6 bases). The CDR3 runs to 13 residues. V lost 4 bases to trimming and J lost 3 bases, with 10 bases between them. Germline assignment: CDR1 SQVTM and CDR2 ANQGSEA. In DNA form, the CDR3 reads TGCAGCGTTGGGGACACCTTCAATCAGCCCCAGCATTTT. Encoded protein: CSVGDTFNQPQHF.

This chain links TRBV29-1 with TRBJ2-1, with D perhaps TRBD1 or TRBD2 (6 bases each). V lost 7 bases to trimming and J lost 2 bases, with 15 bases between them. CDR3 length: 14 amino acids. CDR1 SQVTM and CDR2 ANQGSEA come from the germline V gene. CDR3 in amino acids: CSAPLRGAYNEQFF. CDR3 coding DNA: TGCAGCGCCCCACTTAGGGGGGCCTACAATGAGCAGTTCTTC.

This clone was seen only a few times. The chain combines TRBV19 with TRBJ1-5, with D unclear. With 4 bases removed from V and 3 bases from J, the gap between germline ends came to 10 bases. From germline, CDR1 is LNHDA and CDR2 SQIVND (reference sequence). This CDR3 comprises 14 residues. The CDR3 sequence is CASSKREHNQPQHF. The CDR3 DNA sequence: TGTGCCAGTAGTAAAAGGGAGCACAATCAGCCCCAGCATTTT. Full variable domain (remainder filled in from reference TRBV19 and TRBJ1-5): DGGITQSPKYLFRKEGQNVTLSCEQNLNHDAMYWYRQDPGQGLRLIYYSQIVNDFQKGDIAEGYSVSREKKESFPLTVTSAQKNPTAFYLCASSKREHNQPQHFGDGTRLSIL.

This chain uses TRBV29-1 with TRBJ1-1; unclear D gene. V lost 4 bases and J 0 bases, leaving 3 bases between the germline ends. The CDR3 is 11 amino acids. Per the germline V gene, CDR1 is SQVTM and CDR2 is ANQGSEA. In nucleotides, the CDR3 is TGCAGCGTTGGCATGAACACTGAAGCTTTCTTT. This gives the protein CSVGMNTEAFF.

The V gene is TRBV28, the J gene TRBJ2-1; 14 bases map to TRBD2. V trimming: 8 bases; J trimming: 0 bases; junction bases outside the gene matches: 9. This CDR3 contains 18 residues. Germline V gives CDR1 MDHEN, CDR2 SYDVKM. CDR3 in DNA: TGTGCCAGCGGGCGACTAGCGGGAGGGATGAGCTCCTACAATGAGCAGTTCTTC. It yields the protein CASGRLAGGMSSYNEQFF.

This clone has just one count. This chain links TRBV11-2 with TRBJ2-7; 12 bases align to TRBD2. CDR3 length equals 15 residues. With V trimmed by 5 bases and J by 2 bases, 4 bases remained unmatched. Germline CDR1 reads SGHAT; CDR2 reads FQNNGV. CDR3 sequence (DNA): TGTGCCAGCAGCCCAGGACTAGCGGGACCCTACGAGCAGTACTTC. Its protein product is CASSPGLAGPYEQYF.

This clone appeared once. The chain couples TRBV30 to TRBJ2-7; D tentatively reads TRBD1 or TRBD2 (5 bases each). V lost 2 bases to trimming and J lost 4 bases, with 9 bases between them. The CDR3 consists of 12 residues. Germline V gene lookup returns CDR1 GTSNPN and CDR2 SVGIG (reference sequence). In DNA, the CDR3 is TGTGCCTGGAGTCCCGGGGCTTACGAGCAGTACTTC. This translates into CAWSPGAYEQYF.

This clone turned up a few times. The V call is TRBV5-1, the J call TRBJ1-1; tentative D call: TRBD1 (5 bases). Germline V gene lookup returns CDR1 SGHRS and CDR2 YFSETQ. The CDR3 loop spans 11 amino acids. Trimming took off 7 bases at V and 3 bases at J, with 7 bases between the two ends. CDR3 amino acids: CASGGDTEAFF. CDR3 in DNA: TGCGCCAGCGGGGGGGACACTGAAGCTTTCTTT.

CDR3 amino acids: CASSRGLNTEAFF. CDR3 DNA sequence: TGCGCCAGCAGTAGGGGGCTTAACACTGAAGCTTTCTTT. This rearrangement joins TRBV4-1 to TRBJ1-1; 7 bases agree with TRBD1. The CDR3 loop spans 13 amino acids. CDR1 and CDR2 from the germline V gene are MGHRA and YSYEKL. The J segment lost 2 bases and the V segment lost 6 bases, leaving 3 bases of the junction unmatched.

On this clone itself: This CDR3 is also generated by other DNA sequences in the sample. The rearrangement joins TRBV7-9 to TRBJ1-1; D gene uncertain. The V end lost 1 base, the J end lost 4 bases, and 7 bases lay between the germline ends. CDR3 length: 13 amino acids. Germline values: CDR1 SEHNR, CDR2 FQNEAQ (reference sequence). In DNA, the CDR3 is TGTGCCAGCAGCTTAGGAGGGCCCACTGAAGCTTTCTTT. Translated: CASSLGGPTEAFF. Variable domain in full (rest from reference TRBV7-9 and TRBJ1-1): DTGVSQNPRHKITKRGQNVTFRCDPISEHNRLYWYRQTLGQGPEFLTYFQNEAQLEKSRLLSDRFSAERPKGSFSTLEIQRTEQGDSAMYLCASSLGGPTEAFFGQGTRLTVV.